This TCR beta chain was captured in a study of blood T cell repertoires in COVID-19. Turning to the study itself: Acute and convalescent COVID-19 samples came from the United States, Italy and Spain. The analysed material was cDNA or gDNA that came from T cells, B-cell-depleted T cells, or PBMCs.

Assignment of participants to cohorts was predicated upon participant-reported clinical history. The V gene's germline CDR1 is SGHRS and CDR2 YFSETQ. The V end was cut by 5 bases, the J end by 6 bases, with 15 bases between. There are 14 residues in the CDR3. TCRdb keeps only in-frame clones here, not all; method: immunoSEQ multiplex PCR. The sample yields some 250,000 clones, roughly four fifths seen once. The specimen was PBMCs or T cells enriched from blood (not recorded which). The clonotype originates from a man in his forties who had recovered from COVID-19. V gene TRBV5-1 combines with J gene TRBJ2-1; TRBD1 might be the D (6 bases). The CDR3 sequence: CASSFGAGANEQFF. In DNA form, the CDR3 reads TGCGCCAGCAGTTTTGGGGCAGGGGCCAATGAGCAGTTCTTC.